The clone carrying this TCR beta chain was seen a single time. Its antigen is unknown. Profiling relied on immunoSEQ multiplex PCR, and the TCRdb table lists in-frame clones only, not all of them. The sample carries 49,000 or so clones, roughly 90% recorded once. The record originates from a study of OX40 agonist ivuxolimab in advanced cancers. Points from the study as a whole: At 0.1 to 3.0 mg/kg and by week 6, CD4+ and CD8+ T cells in the blood had expanded clonally.

CDR1 and CDR2 from the germline V gene are MNHNY and SVGAGI (reference sequence). V gave up 7 bases and J gave up 7 bases, with 14 bases separating them. The CDR3 is 13 residues long. Blood draws occurred at baseline, cycle 4 day 1, and cycle 7 day 1. This chain uses TRBV6-6 with TRBJ2-1; D remains unclear. Sample: CD4+ or CD8+ T cells sorted from blood, taken in a trial of the OX40 agonist ivuxolimab. The origin of this receptor is an adult with an advanced solid tumor such as melanoma, head and neck, liver or kidney cancer. CDR3 DNA: TGTGCCAGCACGTCCCGGCCTCTAAATGAGCAGTTCTTC. Translation: CASTSRPLNEQFF.